The rows below give T cell receptor beta chains drawn from one sample of a study of T cell responses to AZD1222 COVID-19 vaccine. Here immunoSEQ multiplex PCR was the method, and the copy in TCRdb shows in-frame clones only, minus some. The profile shows some 120,000 clones, 85% to 95% of them singletons. The material sequenced was peripheral blood, taken on day 0 of AZD1222 vaccination. These receptors all stem from an adult in good health. The CDR3 runs from the conserved cysteine through the conserved F or W. Fields, in order: CDR3 length, V gene, CDR3 protein.

14	TRBV27	CASSLRDYNSPLHF
14	TRBV2	CASSLDRVNQPQHF
15	TRBV19	CASSIEPGPSYEQYF
13	TRBV28	CASRTSPNTEAFF
11	TRBV28	CASSLSNEQFF
14	TRBV18	CASSPQGANYGYTF
16	TRBV2	CASIGLAGSNTGELFF
18	TRBV10-2	CASGPWGSLSSYNSPLHF
14	TRBV6-5	CATRSGQIEETQYF
15	TRBV19	CASSGTGSRWGPQHF
14	TRBV4-1	CASSLGVGGNTIYF
14	TRBV27	CASSWGGRADTQYF
16	TRBV7-2	CASSRDPGRNTGELFF
14	TRBV27	CASLGGVKSTEAFF
15	TRBV27	CASSFSSGTYNEQFF
12	TRBV2	CASRTSPIEQYF
15	TRBV19	CATTPRGHFTDTQYF
13	TRBV19	CASSATGAGTQYF
13	TRBV12-3/TRBV12-4	CASSSQGETEAFF
16	TRBV19	CASSIGGPGLAYEQYF
14	TRBV28	CASSLGGSVAGYTF
12	TRBV2	CASSEDRAEQYF
13	TRBV21-1	CASSLAAEETQYF
14	TRBV7-3	CASSLLGSRPEAFF
13	TRBV4-1	CASSQGLQETQYF
13	TRBV2	CASSDWVSGELFF
13	TRBV28	CASSSGGVETQYF
13	TRBV2	CASRRGLVETQYF
12	TRBV7-5	CARECRGETQYF
14	TRBV5-1	CASSLAGFTDTQYF
11	TRBV28	CASRRNNEQFF